This T cell receptor (beta chain) was identified during a study of early T cells in non-severe SARS-CoV-2 infection. Study in general: Bulk RNA taken from unsorted whole blood was sequenced, leaving chains unpaired. Findings and caveats of the study: Matches to VDJdb favored anti-spike CD8 responses and missed private and CD4 specificities.

Separate cDNA molecules each had unique molecular identifiers attached to them. TCRdb used MiXCR to reprocess the 5' RACE reads, holding one entry per CDR3 protein. The sample holds approximately 98,000 distinct CDR3 sequences; about an eighth are singletons and the top ten take approximately 3.1%. V was cut by 8 bases and J by 1 base, with 11 bases left in between. The CDR3 consists of 14 residues. The germline V gene encodes CDR1 MNHEY and CDR2 SMNVEV (reference sequence). This clonotype has at least ten counts. The antigen is not known. This TCR came from an adult who was a healthcare worker with PCR-confirmed SARS-CoV-2 infection or an uninfected control (not recorded which). Sequencing was done on a sample of whole blood. The chain links TRBV27 to TRBJ2-2; D perhaps matches TRBD2 (6 bases). The CDR3 loop reads CASGGLLNTGELFF. The CDR3 DNA sequence: TGTGCCAGCGGGGGACTGTTGAACACCGGGGAGCTGTTTTTT.